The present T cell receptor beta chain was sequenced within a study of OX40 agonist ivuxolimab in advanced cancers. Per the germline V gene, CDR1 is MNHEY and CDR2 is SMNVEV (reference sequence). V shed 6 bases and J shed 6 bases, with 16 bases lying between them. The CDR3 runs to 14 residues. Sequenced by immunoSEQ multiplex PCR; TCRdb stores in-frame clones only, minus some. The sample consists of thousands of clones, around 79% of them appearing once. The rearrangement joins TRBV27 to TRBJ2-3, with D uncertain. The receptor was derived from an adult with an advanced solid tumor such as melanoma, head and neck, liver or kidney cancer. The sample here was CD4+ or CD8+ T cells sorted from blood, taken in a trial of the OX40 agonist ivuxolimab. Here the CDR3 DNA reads TGTGCCAGCAGCTCGGCCTGGGCCTTTGATACGCAGTATTTT. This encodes CASSSAWAFDTQYF.